These T cell receptor beta chains were read from a single sample in a study of response to subunit inactivated influenza vaccine. Using its own MiXCR run on the RT-PCR reads, TCRdb lists one record per CDR3 protein. Among approximately 310,000 distinct CDR3 sequences, about a fifth were seen once, and the ten largest hold 10%. Sample: PBMCs from blood, taken about 20 months after vaccination. These receptors were taken from a man aged 50 to 69 who received an inactivated influenza vaccine. CDR3s leave out the opening cysteine and the closing phenylalanine or tryptophan. Size is omitted from some rows. Given values are once, few, many or a class for expanded clones.

v_call clone_size cdr3_aa
TRBV28 - ASGQGISNQPQH
TRBV12-3/TRBV12-4 - ASSSQDGSGNTIY
TRBV10-3 many AISERGTISDGYT
TRBV10-3 - AISERGSYNSPLH
TRBV7-2 - ASSAGLAGYNEQF
TRBV10-3 - AISETGTETQY
TRBV12-3/TRBV12-4 - ASSFIHLTRNYGYT
TRBV12-3/TRBV12-4 few ASSPPPGQGAGNTIY
TRBV4-2 - ASSQADRSTDTQY
TRBV30 few AWSGPDNQPQH
TRBV24-1 many ATRAGTSYNEQF
TRBV28 - ASRRGVGTGELF
TRBV29-1 few SVEKGFDEQY
TRBV9 few ASSRGVGETQY
TRBV6-5 - ASSYSKGTTSGSEQY
TRBV7-9 - ATRRQNSYEQY
TRBV28 once ASSPPGTSGAYEQY
TRBV28 many ASSSDTYSNQPQH
TRBV4-3 few ASSPQAGNHQPQH
TRBV20-1 - SAANSGGSGEQY
TRBV28 - ASSRRRWEERNTEAF
TRBV4-1 few ASSQRLAAGVTNTGELF
TRBV4-1 few ASSQVWETSDKNTEAF
TRBV7-6 few ASSLSGTLNTGELF
TRBV7-2 few ASSQRTGGWQETQY
TRBV12-5 few ASGLFGGTEAF
TRBV4-2 many ASSQDPKNYGYT
TRBV5-1 few ASSLRTGAGYGYT
TRBV24-1 few ATSDLQGQIYEQY
TRBV20-1 - SASVGIRSYNSPLH
TRBV11-2 few ASSRLGSYNEQF
TRBV28 few ASSEPYRGKAF
TRBV2 - ASRTGGGDEQF
TRBV5-5 - ASSLMGGQPQH
TRBV7-9 - ASSSQGLREAF
TRBV5-1 - ASSSGQGFSAF
TRBV27 few ASSDLGNTIY
TRBV4-1 few ASSQFFGSFNQPQH
TRBV12-3/TRBV12-4 - ASSRDDRAYGYT
TRBV7-8 - ASSLLQMNTGELF
TRBV3-1 - ASRLTPGDIQY
TRBV20-1 - SASQPSVGQF
TRBV24-1 - ATSDAIGQDD
TRBV7-8 few ASRREGGLIHEQY
TRBV7-2 - ASSLVGRTTGELF
TRBV4-2 - ASSQVGGMSSYNEQF
TRBV19 - ASSMLGRSTEAF
TRBV14 - ASIDTPSNQPQH
TRBV5-1 - ASSEGVPGTEAF